The rows below give T cell receptor beta chains drawn from one sample of a study of blood T cell repertoires in COVID-19. Measured with immunoSEQ multiplex PCR; TCRdb has only the in-frame clones, and not every one. The table has 29,000 or so clones, about 92% seen once; the top ten hold over 2%. The sample taken for sequencing was peripheral blood. These receptors all stem from a man over 45 with active COVID-19. CDR3s include the opening cysteine and the closing phenylalanine or tryptophan. D genes are given only for firm matches. Clone size is stated in some rows and not others, as once, few, many or a class when expanded.

>TRBV5-8|.|.|TRBJ2-3
TGTGCCAGCAGCTTTGGGGCGGATTTTACCATAGATACGCAGTATTTT
CASSFGADFTIDTQYF
>TRBV12-3/TRBV12-4|.|TRBD1|TRBJ1-2
TGTGCCAGCAGTCGGACAGGGAACTATGGCTACACCTTC
CASSRTGNYGYTF
>TRBV5-1|once|.|TRBJ2-5
TGCGCCAGCAGCTTGGAGGGGGGGCAGGAGACCCAGTACTTC
CASSLEGGQETQYF
>TRBV11-3|.|.|TRBJ2-1
TGTGCCAGCAGCACCGACAGTACCAATGAGCAGTTCTTC
CASSTDSTNEQFF
>TRBV10-3|.|TRBD1|TRBJ1-6
TGTGCCATCAGTGAGACCACCTGGACAGGGGATTCACCCCTCCACTTT
CAISETTWTGDSPLHF
>TRBV7-9|.|.|TRBJ2-7
TGTGCCAGCAGCTATGGGGCCCTTGGGGAGCAGTACTTC
CASSYGALGEQYF
>TRBV7-9|.|.|TRBJ1-4
TGTGCCAGCAGCTTAAGGGGTAGTGGGGAAAAACTGTTTTTT
CASSLRGSGEKLFF
>TRBV29-1|.|.|TRBJ1-2
TGCAGCGTTGAGGTGCGGGGTAGCCATGGCTATGGCTACACCTTC
CSVEVRGSHGYGYTF
>TRBV18|.|TRBD2|TRBJ2-7
TGTGCCAGCTCCCGGACTAGCGGGAGAGAGAGGTCCTACGAGCAGTACTTC
CASSRTSGRERSYEQYF
>TRBV7-9|.|TRBD1|TRBJ2-7
TGTGCCAGCAGCTTAGGACAGGGTTGGGACGAGCGGCATTCGGGGCAGTACTTC
CASSLGQGWDERHSGQYF
>TRBV27|.|TRBD2|TRBJ2-3
TGTGCCAGCAGCGGACTAGCGGGGGGTCCTAGCACAGATACGCAGTATTTT
CASSGLAGGPSTDTQYF
>TRBV6-5|.|.|TRBJ1-1
TGTGCCAGCAGTATCGATACTTACACTGAAGCTTTCTTT
CASSIDTYTEAFF
>TRBV18|.|TRBD2|TRBJ2-1
TGTGCCAGCTCACCGGGCGGGAGGTCCGATGAGCAGTTCTTC
CASSPGGRSDEQFF
>TRBV18|.|TRBD2|TRBJ2-4
TGTGCCAGCTCAGCCTCTAGCGGGGGGGCCAACCTAGCCAAAAACATTCAGTACTTC
CASSASSGGANLAKNIQYF
>TRBV6-6|.|.|TRBJ2-7
TGTGCCAGCAGAACGGGACATCTCTACGAGCAGTACTTC
CASRTGHLYEQYF
>TRBV28|.|.|TRBJ1-1
TGTGCCAGCAGTTTTGACAGTACTGAAGCTTTCTTT
CASSFDSTEAFF
>TRBV29-1|.|.|TRBJ1-2
TGCAGCGTTGGGGACAATAACTATGGCTACACCTTC
CSVGDNNYGYTF
>TRBV30|.|.|TRBJ2-1
TGTGCCTGGAGTGTACAGGACCACAATGAGCAGTTCTTC
CAWSVQDHNEQFF